This entry concerns a single T cell receptor (beta chain). This entry is derived from a study of blood T cell repertoires in COVID-19. The data were produced by immunoSEQ multiplex PCR, yet TCRdb's version contains in-frame clones alone and is incomplete. The sample lists about 48,000 clones, 86% occurring once. Material: peripheral blood. This TCR was sampled from a woman older than 75 with COVID-19, enrolled during active disease.

The CDR3 sequence is CASSPRETQYF. For the CDR3, the DNA is TGTGCCAGCAGCCCCCGAGAGACCCAGTACTTC. The chain uses TRBV3-1 (or the pseudogene TRBV3-2) and TRBJ2-5; D ambiguous. Between the trimmed V and J ends, which lost 4 bases and 4 bases, there was a span of 4 bases. The CDR3 has 11 amino acids. Looked up from germline, CDR1 is LGHDT and CDR2 is YNNKEL (reference sequence).